This T cell receptor (beta chain) derives from a study of CD8+CD57+ T cells in acquired aplastic anemia. Germline CDR1 is LNHDA and CDR2 is SQIVND (reference sequence). V dropped 4 bases and J dropped 8; count of bases not matched to a gene: 5. This CDR3 spans 14 amino acids. Comment on this clonotype: Its antigen remains unknown.

Overall study results and limits: Patients had about 31 CD8+ CDR3 sequences in common with controls (the shared set).

The template used for profiling TCR beta VDJ and CDR3 was genomic DNA. In TCRdb, the reads were re-called with MiXCR into one record per CDR3 protein. The sample yields 98,000 or so distinct CDR3 sequences, 50% to 65% seen once. The origin of this receptor is a human donor in good health, serving as a control. The chain employs TRBV19 and TRBJ1-5; 10 nucleotides align to TRBD1. Source material: sorted CD4+, CD8+, or CD8+CD57+ T cells (not recorded which) from PBMCs. The CDR3 is CASSRTGGVEPQHF. CDR3 sequence (DNA): TGTGCCAGTAGTAGGACAGGGGGTGTGGAGCCCCAGCATTTT.